This TCR beta chain derives from a study of cytomegalovirus exposure and HLA in healthy donors. Amplification used 60 Vbeta primers and 13 Jbeta primers. The method was immunoSEQ multiplex PCR; TCRdb's version includes in-frame clones alone and lacks a portion of them. The sample lists 140,000 to 150,000 clones, around 80% occurring once. Sequences were obtained from PBMCs. This sequence was found in a boy younger than 10 in good health and CMV-seronegative.

The chain's CDR3 is CASSQDRMGPGNQPQHF. CDR3 bases: TGTGCCAGCAGCCAAGATCGCATGGGGCCAGGCAATCAGCCCCAGCATTTT. V and J are TRBV4-2 and TRBJ1-5, with a weak D call TRBD1 (5 bases). The length of the CDR3 is 17 residues. CDR1 is LGHNA, CDR2 YNFKEQ, per germline. V was cut by 0 bases and J by 2 bases, with 14 bases left in between.